The T cell receptor beta chain described here comes from a study of cytomegalovirus exposure and HLA in healthy donors. Study context: Per a later analysis, the roughly 640 first-cohort and about 120 validation repertoires shared one platform.

Study-wide points: Researchers catalogued about 160 TCR beta chains as cytomegalovirus-associated. TCR sequences were mostly rare, though some public TCRs occurred in many donors.

Of note for this clone: Its antigen is not identified.

V gave up 6 bases and J gave up 6 bases; unmatched junction bases: 16. The CDR3 runs to 17 residues. Germline assignment: CDR1 SGHVS and CDR2 FQNEAQ. Assay: immunoSEQ multiplex PCR; the TCRdb copy retains only in-frame clones and omits some. The sample lists about 340,000 clones; 86% were seen once. The clonotype comes from a woman under 30 in good health and CMV-seronegative. This sequence joins TRBV7-8 and TRBJ2-1, with 8 bases aligning to TRBD2. What was sequenced was PBMCs. As DNA, the CDR3 is TGTGCCAGCAGTCCCGCGGGGGGACTAGATCTAATCAATGAGCAGTTCTTC. This encodes CASSPAGGLDLINEQFF.